These 18 T cell receptor beta chains were all obtained from the same sample, sequenced in a study of blood T cell repertoires in COVID-19. Sequencing used immunoSEQ multiplex PCR; TCRdb keeps in-frame clones, though not all of them. The sample contains approximately 120,000 clones, less than 90% of which appear only once. The sequencing sample was made of peripheral blood. These receptors all stem from a woman older than 75 with acute or convalescent COVID-19.

The V call is TRBV2, the J call TRBJ1-2; TRBD1 aligns across 8 bases. Germline CDR1 is SNHLY and CDR2 is FYNNEI. J lost 8 bases, V lost 7 bases, and 9 bases had no gene match. This CDR3 region has 13 residues. This chain's CDR3 is CASNVDRAAGYTF. The CDR3 nucleotides are TGTGCCAGCAACGTGGACAGGGCCGCGGGCTACACCTTC.

The CDR3: CASKQEGPEAFF. CDR3 in DNA: TGTGCCAGCAAACAGGAAGGCCCTGAAGCTTTCTTT. The chain links TRBV2 to TRBJ1-1, with a tentative D call TRBD1 (5 bases). The CDR3 spans 12 residues. V was shortened by 7 bases and J by 6 bases, with 12 bases between the two germline ends. The germline gives CDR1 SNHLY, CDR2 FYNNEI.

This clone was found once. The CDR3 protein is CASSHQEASGGEKNIQYF. The DNA of the CDR3 is TGTGCCAGCAGCCACCAGGAAGCTAGCGGGGGGGAAAAAAACATTCAGTACTTC. The chain carries TRBV4-2 and TRBJ2-4; 12 bases are a match to TRBD2. Germline V lookup: CDR1 LGHNA, CDR2 YNFKEQ. With V trimmed by 3 bases and J by 4 bases, 10 bases remained unmatched. CDR3 length equals 18 residues.

J is TRBJ1-2 and V is TRBV5-1; D gene unclear. The V gene's germline CDR1 is SGHRS and CDR2 YFSETQ. Trimming removed 0 bases at V and 0 bases at J, with 6 bases between. The CDR3 is 14 amino acids. CDR3 amino acids: CASSLVGANYGYTF. CDR3 in DNA: TGCGCCAGCAGCTTGGTAGGAGCTAACTATGGCTACACCTTC. Combining the CDR3 with reference TRBV5-1 and TRBJ1-2 gives the whole variable domain KAGVTQTPRYLIKTRGQQVTLSCSPISGHRSVSWYQQTPGQGLQFLFEYFSETQRNKGNFPGRFSGRQFSNSRSEMNVSTLELGDSALYLCASSLVGANYGYTFGSGTRLTVV.

V gene TRBV12-3 or TRBV12-4 combines with J gene TRBJ1-1; tentatively, D is TRBD1 (5 bases). The V end was cut by 5 bases, the J end by 11 bases, with 18 bases between. The CDR3 is 13 residues long. CDR3 in DNA: TGTGCCAGCAGTCCCTCGGGGGGGAGGAAGGCTTTCTTT. It specifies CASSPSGGRKAFF.

V is TRBV2 and J is TRBJ2-1, with 10 bases identical to TRBD2. V lost 1 base and J lost 8; bases outside the gene matches: 5. Germline CDR1 is SNHLY and CDR2 is FYNNEI. The CDR3 spans 15 residues. CDR3 sequence reads: CASSEGSGGFDEQFF. Written as DNA, the CDR3 is TGTGCCAGCAGTGAAGGTAGCGGGGGGTTCGATGAGCAGTTCTTC.

The V call is TRBV4-2, the J call TRBJ1-1; D ambiguous. Trimming shortened V by 0 bases and J by 0 bases, and 8 bases separated the two germline ends. The CDR3 contains 15 residues. Germline V CDR1 and CDR2: LGHNA, YNFKEQ. The CDR3 DNA reads as TGTGCCAGCAGCCAAGATGGGAGGTTGAACACTGAAGCTTTCTTT. It encodes CASSQDGRLNTEAFF.

This chain joins TRBV4-2 and TRBJ1-5; D is unresolved. This CDR3 has 16 residues. V was trimmed by 0 bases and J by 4 bases, leaving 13 bases between them. From germline, CDR1 is LGHNA and CDR2 YNFKEQ. CDR3 nucleotide sequence: TGTGCCAGCAGCCAAGATGGGGAGGGAGGAAATCAGCCCCAGCATTTT. The encoded protein is CASSQDGEGGNQPQHF.

This chain joins TRBV5-1 and TRBJ2-1, with D perhaps matching TRBD2 (6 bases). The germline gives CDR1 SGHRS, CDR2 YFSETQ. V lost 0 bases and J 7 bases, leaving 14 bases between the germline ends. The length of the CDR3 is 15 residues. The CDR3 protein is CASSLVSGVWNEQFF. DNA for the CDR3: TGCGCCAGCAGCTTGGTGTCGGGAGTATGGAATGAGCAGTTCTTC. Based on the CDR3 plus reference TRBV5-1 and TRBJ2-1, the full variable domain is KAGVTQTPRYLIKTRGQQVTLSCSPISGHRSVSWYQQTPGQGLQFLFEYFSETQRNKGNFPGRFSGRQFSNSRSEMNVSTLELGDSALYLCASSLVSGVWNEQFFGPGTRLTVL.

This clone showed up just a few times. This rearrangement joins TRBV28 to TRBJ1-5; D unclear. The CDR3 is 15 residues long. The germline V gene encodes CDR1 MDHEN and CDR2 SYDVKM. V was pared by 6 bases and J by 4 bases, with 16 bases between. CDR3 sequence reads: CASSRGSSLNQPQHF. The CDR3 DNA reads TGTGCCAGCAGCCGCGGGAGTTCCCTAAATCAGCCCCAGCATTTT. Using reference TRBV28 and TRBJ1-5 for the parts outside the CDR3, the full variable domain is DVKVTQSSRYLVKRTGEKVFLECVQDMDHENMFWYRQDPGLGLRLIYFSYDVKMKEKGDIPEGYSVSREKKERFSLILESASTNQTSMYLCASSRGSSLNQPQHFGDGTRLSIL.

The genes are TRBV11-2 and TRBJ2-1, with a possible D match to TRBD1 (6 bases). Trimming stripped 2 bases from V and 7 bases from J, with 12 bases between. Germline V gene lookup returns CDR1 SGHAT and CDR2 FQNNGV. The CDR3 length is 14 residues. CDR3 sequence reads: CASSLQGWPNEQFF. As DNA, the CDR3 is TGTGCCAGCAGCTTACAGGGGTGGCCAAATGAGCAGTTCTTC.

The chain joins TRBV5-8 to TRBJ1-5, with 8 bases aligning to TRBD1. CDR1 and CDR2 (germline): SGHTS, YDEGEE. The CDR3 contains 15 residues. Trimming at V came to 3 bases and at J to 4 bases, leaving 6 bases not matched to a gene. CDR3 in amino acids: CASSSLDRENQPQHF. CDR3 coding DNA: TGTGCCAGCAGCTCTTTGGACAGGGAGAATCAGCCCCAGCATTTT.

This chain links TRBV28 with TRBJ2-2; 11 positions agree with TRBD2. This CDR3 is 16 amino acids long. J was trimmed by 6 bases and V by 2 bases; bases with no gene match: 5. Looked up from germline, CDR1 is MDHEN and CDR2 is SYDVKM. The DNA for the CDR3 is TGTGCCAGCAGTTTACCCACGGGACTAGCGGCCGGGGAGCTGTTTTTT. The encoded protein is CASSLPTGLAAGELFF.

About this clone itself: Other DNA sequences from this sample encode an identical CDR3 as well. The chain recombines TRBV5-1 with TRBJ1-2; D unclear. The CDR3 spans 13 residues. Germline values: CDR1 SGHRS, CDR2 YFSETQ. Trimming pared 0 bases from V and 2 bases from J, leaving 5 bases between. The CDR3 nucleotides read TGCGCCAGCAGCTTGGGCCAGAACTATGGCTACACCTTC. It specifies CASSLGQNYGYTF.

The chain joins TRBV7-2 to TRBJ2-1; TRBD2 matches 11 bases. CDR1 and CDR2 (germline): SGHTA, FQGNSA. This CDR3 is 18 amino acids long. V gave up 3 bases and J gave up 0 bases; unmatched junction bases: 7. The CDR3 here is CASSFGLAGWSSYNEQFF. CDR3 nucleotide sequence: TGTGCCAGCAGCTTCGGACTAGCGGGCTGGAGCTCCTACAATGAGCAGTTCTTC.

The chain combines TRBV19 with TRBJ1-1; TRBD1 matches 7 bases. This CDR3 has 20 residues. J was trimmed by 0 bases and V by 0 bases; bases with no gene match: 16. Looked up from germline, CDR1 is LNHDA and CDR2 is SQIVND (reference sequence). The CDR3 bases are TGTGCCAGTAGTATAGATCTTCATAGGACAGGTGCCCCCATGAACACTGAAGCTTTCTTT. Translated: CASSIDLHRTGAPMNTEAFF.

The rearrangement uses TRBV6-5 and TRBJ1-1; perhaps TRBD1 as D (6 bases). There are 14 residues in the CDR3. Trimming took 11 bases from V and 6 from J, leaving 22 bases between them. Germline V CDR1 and CDR2: MNHEY, SVGAGI. CDR3 sequence: CAAAGARTVAEAFF. The CDR3 DNA reads TGTGCCGCCGCAGGGGCGAGGACTGTAGCTGAAGCTTTCTTT.

The rearrangement links TRBV28 to TRBJ1-2, with TRBD1 identical over 11 bases. The CDR3 runs to 17 residues. With V trimmed by 9 bases and J by 3 bases, 15 bases remained unmatched. Looked up from germline, CDR1 is MDHEN and CDR2 is SYDVKM. CDR3 nucleotides: TGTGCCAGTACCCTTCTGGGGACAGGGGGTAAGGACTATGGCTACACCTTC. Protein sequence: CASTLLGTGGKDYGYTF.